The 20 T cell receptor beta chains presented below share a single source sample, sequenced in a study of blood T cell repertoires in COVID-19 (dated by TCRdb to the early 2020s). The library was made by the immunoSEQ multiplex PCR assay. TCRdb mirrors the immuneACCESS table, restricted to in-frame sequences. Some clones are absent from its copies; in checked studies, under half trace to an unresolved V gene, and the reason for the others is unknown. Across this sample there are roughly 410,000 clones, with approximately 87% seen only once. The ten largest clones add up to about 2.1% of the sample. Source material: peripheral blood. The receptors here all came from a woman aged 55-69 years with COVID-19, enrolled during active disease.

The rearrangement joins TRBV11-2 to TRBJ2-5, with 12 bases lining up with TRBD2. Germline CDR1 SGHAT, CDR2 FQNNGV. The CDR3 is 15 residues long. Trimming cost V 6 bases and J 6 bases; bases outside gene matches: 8. CDR3: CASRSLAGGPKTQYF. For the CDR3, the DNA is TGTGCCAGCAGATCGCTAGCGGGGGGGCCGAAGACCCAGTACTTC. The entire variable domain, with the rest obtained from reference TRBV11-2 and TRBJ2-5, is as follows: EAGVAQSPRYKIIEKRQSVAFWCNPISGHATLYWYQQILGQGPKLLIQFQNNGVVDDSQLPKDRFSAERLKGVDSTLKIQPAKLEDSAVYLCASRSLAGGPKTQYFGPGTRLLVL.

This chain links TRBV10-3 with TRBJ1-1, with 8 positions matching TRBD1. J lost 1 base, V lost 10 bases, and 8 bases had no gene match. The CDR3 is 14 amino acids. Germline CDR1 ENHRY, CDR2 SYGVKD. The CDR3 bases are TGTGCCACCTCCCTACAGGGGGAGAACACTGAAGCTTTCTTT. Translation gives CATSLQGENTEAFF.

Only a few counts were recorded for this clone. This sequence joins TRBV18 and TRBJ2-7; TRBD1 aligns across 10 bases. Germline V gene sequence: CDR1 KGHSH, CDR2 LQKENI. The CDR3 has 14 residues. V dropped 5 bases and J dropped 6; count of bases not matched to a gene: 7. CDR3 coding DNA: TGTGCCAGCTCATCCGCGGGACAGGGGTCCGAGCAGTACTTC. Its protein product is CASSSAGQGSEQYF.

This clone was detected only once. V is TRBV9 and J is TRBJ2-1; D is perhaps TRBD1 (5 bases). The germline V gene encodes CDR1 SGDLS and CDR2 YYNGEE. This CDR3 contains 15 residues. V was shortened by 0 bases and J by 5 bases, with 12 bases between the two germline ends. The CDR3, as DNA: TGTGCCAGCAGCGTAGAAGGGGTAGCCAACAATGAGCAGTTCTTC. Protein: CASSVEGVANNEQFF.

Only a few counts were recorded for this clone. V and J are TRBV2 and TRBJ1-6, with 7 bases fitting TRBD1. CDR3 length equals 16 residues. Germline V CDR1 and CDR2: SNHLY, FYNNEI. With 2 bases clipped from V and 1 base from J, the junction kept 2 bases outside the gene matches. The CDR3 bases are TGTGCCAGCAGTGAAAGACAGGGATCCTATAATTCACCCCTCCACTTT. Its protein is CASSERQGSYNSPLHF.

In its sample, this clone was seen once. V is TRBV10-3 and J is TRBJ1-6; 8 bases are a match to TRBD1. Trimming cost V 6 bases and J 6 bases; bases outside gene matches: 4. This CDR3 has 14 amino acids. The germline V gene has CDR1 ENHRY and CDR2 SYGVKD. The CDR3 nucleotides read TGTGCCATCAGGGACAGGGAGACTAATTCACCCCTCCACTTT. Its translation is CAIRDRETNSPLHF.

This clone appeared once. The chain recombines TRBV5-6 with TRBJ2-3; D not resolved. Germline CDR1 reads SGHDT; CDR2 reads YYEEEE. The CDR3 spans 13 residues. The V end lost 0 bases, the J end lost 6 bases, and 8 bases lay between the germline ends. CDR3 DNA sequence: TGTGCCAGCAGCTTGGGCCACAAGGATACGCAGTATTTT. This translates into CASSLGHKDTQYF.

V usage is TRBV3-1 (or the pseudogene TRBV3-2) and J usage is TRBJ1-2, with 8 bases fitting TRBD1. V lost 1 base and J lost 1; bases outside the gene matches: 8. The CDR3 extends over 17 amino acids. Germline CDR1 and CDR2: LGHDT and YNNKEL (reference sequence). CDR3 sequence (DNA): TGTGCCAGCAGCCAAGGGGACAGGCTTGGGGGTAACTATGGCTACACCTTC. Amino acids: CASSQGDRLGGNYGYTF.

V usage is TRBV6-5 and J usage is TRBJ2-1; 9 bases fit TRBD1. The CDR3 length is 13 residues. V trimming: 6 bases; J trimming: 6 bases; junction bases outside the gene matches: 3. Germline assignment: CDR1 MNHEY and CDR2 SVGAGI. CDR3 DNA: TGTGCCAGCAGGAAGACAGGGGGCAATGAGCAGTTCTTC. Its protein product is CASRKTGGNEQFF.

This sequence joins TRBV18 and TRBJ2-2; 7 positions match TRBD1. CDR3 length equals 15 residues. The V gene end was trimmed by 5 bases and the J gene end by 8 bases; junction bases not matched to a gene: 11. Germline CDR1 reads KGHSH; CDR2 reads LQKENI. The CDR3 sequence is CASSFAGQVAGELFF. DNA for the CDR3: TGTGCCAGCTCATTTGCAGGACAGGTGGCAGGGGAGCTGTTTTTT.

This clone was seen once. The J gene is TRBJ2-5, the V gene TRBV5-1; 12 nucleotides agree with TRBD2. The CDR3 has 15 amino acids. V lost 7 bases, J lost 0 bases, and 4 bases stayed unmatched. Germline CDR1 SGHRS, CDR2 YFSETQ. CDR3: CASQLAGGDQETQYF. CDR3 DNA: TGCGCCAGCCAACTAGCGGGGGGCGACCAAGAGACCCAGTACTTC.

The J gene is TRBJ2-5, the V gene TRBV5-1, with D possibly TRBD2 on 5 matching bases. Germline CDR1 reads SGHRS; CDR2 reads YFSETQ. The CDR3 loop spans 15 amino acids. Trimming pared 4 bases from V and 2 bases from J, leaving 15 bases between. Here the CDR3 DNA reads TGCGCCAGCAGCCTGGCGGGTCTAGCACAAGAGACCCAGTACTTC. It is translated as CASSLAGLAQETQYF. The full variable domain, completed using reference TRBV5-1 and TRBJ2-5, is KAGVTQTPRYLIKTRGQQVTLSCSPISGHRSVSWYQQTPGQGLQFLFEYFSETQRNKGNFPGRFSGRQFSNSRSEMNVSTLELGDSALYLCASSLAGLAQETQYFGPGTRLLVL.

This rearrangement joins TRBV12-5 to TRBJ1-3; 7 bases are shared with TRBD1. V dropped 5 bases and J dropped 2; count of bases not matched to a gene: 3. Germline-derived CDR1 and CDR2 are LGHNT and FRNRAP. The CDR3 contains 14 residues. The CDR3 sequence: CASGPGTAGNTIYF. DNA for the CDR3: TGTGCTAGTGGTCCGGGGACAGCTGGAAACACCATATATTTT.

The chain couples TRBV5-1 to TRBJ1-5, with TRBD1 matching over 9 bases. Germline V lookup: CDR1 SGHRS, CDR2 YFSETQ. After removal of 4 bases from V and 2 bases from J, the junction contained 4 bases not matched to a gene. The CDR3 covers 15 residues. The CDR3: CASSPTGGGNQPQHF. CDR3 bases: TGCGCCAGCAGCCCGACAGGGGGAGGCAATCAGCCCCAGCATTTT.

This chain links TRBV10-3 with TRBJ2-7; 9 bases are shared with TRBD1. The CDR3 has 14 residues. Germline CDR1 reads ENHRY; CDR2 reads SYGVKD. V trimming: 6 bases; J trimming: 2 bases; junction bases outside the gene matches: 5. The CDR3 reads CAIRDGQGTYEQYF. For the CDR3, the DNA is TGTGCCATCAGGGACGGACAGGGGACCTACGAGCAGTACTTC.

The chain carries TRBV18 and TRBJ1-4; 9 bases are shared with TRBD1. The V segment lost 8 bases and the J segment 7 bases; nucleotides outside the gene matches: 17. This CDR3 is built from 17 residues. CDR1 is KGHSH, CDR2 LQKENI, per germline. The CDR3 loop is CASAQIVSGTGFEKLFF. The CDR3 DNA follows: TGTGCCAGCGCACAAATTGTGTCCGGGACAGGGTTTGAAAAACTGTTTTTT. Full variable domain (missing parts from reference TRBV18 and TRBJ1-4): NAGVMQNPRHLVRRRGQEARLRCSPMKGHSHVYWYRQLPEEGLKFMVYLQKENIIDESGMPKERFSAEFPKEGPSILRIQQVVRGDSAAYFCASAQIVSGTGFEKLFFGSGTQLSVL.

The chain joins TRBV18 to TRBJ2-1; the match to TRBD1 covers 9 bases. The CDR3 runs to 15 residues. From germline, CDR1 is KGHSH and CDR2 LQKENI. V gave up 4 bases and J gave up 9 bases; unmatched junction bases: 10. CDR3 sequence (DNA): TGTGCCAGCTCACGGGGACAGGGAGTACCCAGTGAGCAGTTCTTC. Protein sequence: CASSRGQGVPSEQFF.

The chain links TRBV4-2 to TRBJ2-3; the D gene is possibly TRBD2 (6 bases). V lost 0 bases, J lost 1 base, and 11 bases lay in between. CDR1 and CDR2 from the germline V gene are LGHNA and YNFKEQ. The CDR3 contains 16 residues. CDR3 residues: CASSQEVTGGTDTQYF. In DNA form, the CDR3 reads TGTGCCAGCAGCCAAGAAGTGACGGGGGGCACAGATACGCAGTATTTT.

The V call is TRBV5-1, the J call TRBJ1-1; the D gene is possibly TRBD1 (5 bases). Looked up from germline, CDR1 is SGHRS and CDR2 is YFSETQ. V was clipped by 4 bases and J by 1 base, with 8 bases between them. CDR3 size: 13 residues. The CDR3 DNA sequence: TGCGCCAGCAGCCACGGGGGGAACACTGAAGCTTTCTTT. Translated, it gives CASSHGGNTEAFF.

V gene TRBV15 combines with J gene TRBJ1-6; TRBD1 agrees at 7 bases. Germline CDR1 LNHNV, CDR2 YYDKDF (reference sequence). This CDR3 has 15 amino acids. The J segment lost 0 bases and the V segment lost 9 bases, leaving 5 bases of the junction unmatched. This CDR3 reads CATGTVSSYNSPLHF. The CDR3 DNA sequence: TGTGCCACTGGGACAGTCAGCTCCTATAATTCACCCCTCCACTTT.